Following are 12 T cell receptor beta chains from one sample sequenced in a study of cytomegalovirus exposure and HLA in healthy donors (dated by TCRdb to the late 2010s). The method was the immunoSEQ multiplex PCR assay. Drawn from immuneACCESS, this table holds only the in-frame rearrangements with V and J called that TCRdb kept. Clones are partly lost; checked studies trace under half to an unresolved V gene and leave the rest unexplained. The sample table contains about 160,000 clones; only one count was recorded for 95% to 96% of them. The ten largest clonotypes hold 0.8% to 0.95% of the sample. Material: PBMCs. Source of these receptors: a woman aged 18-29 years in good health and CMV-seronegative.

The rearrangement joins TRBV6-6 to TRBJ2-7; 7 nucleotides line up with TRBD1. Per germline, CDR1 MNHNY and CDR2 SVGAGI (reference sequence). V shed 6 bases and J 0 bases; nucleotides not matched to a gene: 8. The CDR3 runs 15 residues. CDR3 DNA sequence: TGTGCCAGCAGCCGATCCGGGACAGTCTCCTACGAGCAGTACTTC. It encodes CASSRSGTVSYEQYF.

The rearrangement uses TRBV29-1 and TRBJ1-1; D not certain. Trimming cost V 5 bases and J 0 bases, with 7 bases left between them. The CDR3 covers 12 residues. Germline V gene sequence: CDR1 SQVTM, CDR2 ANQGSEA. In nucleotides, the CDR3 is TGCAGCGTTTCCTCCTTGAACACTGAAGCTTTCTTT. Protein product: CSVSSLNTEAFF.

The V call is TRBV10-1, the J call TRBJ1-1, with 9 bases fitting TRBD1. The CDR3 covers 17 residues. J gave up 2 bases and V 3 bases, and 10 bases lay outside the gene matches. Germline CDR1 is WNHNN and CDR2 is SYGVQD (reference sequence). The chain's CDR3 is CASSEVLQGAINTEAFF. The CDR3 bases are TGCGCCAGCAGTGAAGTCCTACAGGGGGCAATCAACACTGAAGCTTTCTTT.

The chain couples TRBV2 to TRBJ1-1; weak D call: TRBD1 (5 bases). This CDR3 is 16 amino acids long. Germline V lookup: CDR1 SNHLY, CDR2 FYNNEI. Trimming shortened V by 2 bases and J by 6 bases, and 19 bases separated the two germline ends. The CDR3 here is CASSELRTKGSSEAFF. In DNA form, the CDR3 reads TGTGCCAGCAGTGAACTTAGGACAAAGGGTTCGTCTGAAGCTTTCTTT.

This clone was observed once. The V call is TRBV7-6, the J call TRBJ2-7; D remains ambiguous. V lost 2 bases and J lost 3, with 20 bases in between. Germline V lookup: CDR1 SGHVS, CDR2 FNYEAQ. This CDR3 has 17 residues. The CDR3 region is CASSLSSPPSPDYEQYF. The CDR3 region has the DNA TGTGCCAGCAGCTTATCGTCCCCGCCGAGCCCTGACTACGAGCAGTACTTC.

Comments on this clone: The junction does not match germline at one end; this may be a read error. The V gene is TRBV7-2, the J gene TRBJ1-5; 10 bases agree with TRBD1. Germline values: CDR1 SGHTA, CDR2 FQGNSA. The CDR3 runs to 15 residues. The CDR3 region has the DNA TGTGCCAGCAGCTACTCGACAGGGGGCAACCAGCCCCAGCATTTT. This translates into CASSYSTGGNQPQHF.

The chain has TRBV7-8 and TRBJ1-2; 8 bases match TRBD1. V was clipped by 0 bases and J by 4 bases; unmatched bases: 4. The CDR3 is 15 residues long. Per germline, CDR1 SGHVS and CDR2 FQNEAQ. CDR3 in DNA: TGTGCCAGCAGCTTAGCTTCGGGACAGGCCTATGGCTACACCTTC. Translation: CASSLASGQAYGYTF.

The CDR3 reads CASSAYSGGAFEQFF. DNA for the CDR3: TGTGCCAGCAGTGCCTATAGCGGGGGGGCTTTTGAGCAGTTCTTC. The rearrangement joins TRBV6-5 to TRBJ2-1; 11 nucleotides match TRBD2. In germline, CDR1 is MNHEY, CDR2 SVGAGI. J lost 9 bases, V lost 5 bases, and 9 bases had no gene match. The CDR3 spans 15 residues.

The CDR3 spells CSARSRGTGELFF. The CDR3 DNA reads TGCAGCGCCCGGTCACGAGGGACCGGGGAGCTGTTTTTT. This rearrangement joins TRBV29-1 to TRBJ2-2, with D possibly being TRBD2 (5 bases). The CDR3 extends over 13 amino acids. The V end was cut by 7 bases, the J end by 5 bases, with 14 bases between. CDR1 is SQVTM and CDR2 is ANQGSEA in the germline V gene.

The CDR3 is CASSLTGEGYTF. The CDR3 coding sequence is TGTGCCAGCAGCTTGACAGGGGAAGGCTACACCTTC. The V gene is TRBV5-4, the J gene TRBJ1-2; 7 bases agree with TRBD1. The V segment lost 1 base and the J segment 8 bases; nucleotides outside the gene matches: 2. The CDR3 totals 12 residues. CDR1 is SGHNT and CDR2 is YYREEE in the germline V gene (reference sequence).

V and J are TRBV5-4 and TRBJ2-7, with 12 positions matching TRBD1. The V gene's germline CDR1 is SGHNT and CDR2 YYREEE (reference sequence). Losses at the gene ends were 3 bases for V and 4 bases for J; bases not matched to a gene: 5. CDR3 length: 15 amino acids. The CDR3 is CASSWRDRGPYEQYF. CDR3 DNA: TGTGCCAGCAGCTGGCGGGACAGGGGGCCTTACGAGCAGTACTTC.

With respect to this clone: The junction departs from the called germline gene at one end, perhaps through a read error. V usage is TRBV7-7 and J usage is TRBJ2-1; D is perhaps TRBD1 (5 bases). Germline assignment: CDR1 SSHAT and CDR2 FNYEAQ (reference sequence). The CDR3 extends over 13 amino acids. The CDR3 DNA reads TGTGCTAGCAGCTTAGGGGCCTGGGATGAGCAGTTCTTC. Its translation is CASSLGAWDEQFF. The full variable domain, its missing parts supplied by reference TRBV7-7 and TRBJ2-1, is GAGVSQSPRYKVTKRGQDVTLRCDPISSHATLYWYQQALGQGPEFLTYFNYEAQPDKSGLPSDRFSAERPEGSISTLTIQRTEQRDSAMYRCASSLGAWDEQFFGPGTRLTVL.